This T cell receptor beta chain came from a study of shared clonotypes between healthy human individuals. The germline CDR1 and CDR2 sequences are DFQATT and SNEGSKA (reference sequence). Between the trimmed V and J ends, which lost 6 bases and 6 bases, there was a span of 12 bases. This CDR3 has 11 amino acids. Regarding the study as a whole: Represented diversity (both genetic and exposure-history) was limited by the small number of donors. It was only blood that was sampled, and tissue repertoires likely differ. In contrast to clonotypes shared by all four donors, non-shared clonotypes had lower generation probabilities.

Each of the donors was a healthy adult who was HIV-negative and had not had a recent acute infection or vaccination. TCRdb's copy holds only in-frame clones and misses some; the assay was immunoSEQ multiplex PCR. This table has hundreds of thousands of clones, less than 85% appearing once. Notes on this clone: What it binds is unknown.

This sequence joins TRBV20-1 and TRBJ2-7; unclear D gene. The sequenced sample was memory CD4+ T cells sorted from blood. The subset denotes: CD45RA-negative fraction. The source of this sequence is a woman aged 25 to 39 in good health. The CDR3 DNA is TGCAGTGCCCCACAACCCCCCGAGCAGTACTTC. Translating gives CSAPQPPEQYF.